A selection of T cell receptor beta chains follows, all from one sample in a study of tumor-infiltrating lymphocytes in primary liver carcinoma. One entry per CDR3 protein results from TCRdb running MiXCR on the multiplex PCR reads. Of fewer than 75,000 distinct CDR3 sequences listed, roughly two thirds are singletons. The sample consisted of liver tumor tissue from sampling region 4. These receptors came from a man aged 35 to 55 with primary liver carcinoma and hepatitis B virus infection. Each CDR3 is given with its conserved first and last residue. A D gene is named only where the DNA matches it firmly. Size is stated for part of the rows, as once, few or many counts, or as a class when the clone is expanded.

v_call	d_call	clone_size	j_call	cdr3_aa	cdr3_nt
TRBV10-3	TRBD2	.	TRBJ2-3	CAISGGTSEGTPSTDTQYF	TGTGCCATCAGTGGGGGGACTAGCGAAGGTACGCCTAGCACAGATACGCAGTATTTT
TRBV29-1	.	.	TRBJ2-3	CSVARYTHYF	TGCAGCGTTGCCCGATATACGCACTATTTT
TRBV11-1	.	.	TRBJ2-1	CASSLYRFAGGSYNEEFF	.
TRBV6-1	.	.	TRBJ2-3	CGSSPNVKWEEIDTQYF	TGTGGCAGCAGTCCCAACGTCAAGTGGGAGGAAATAGATACGCAGTATTTT
TRBV5-1	.	few	TRBJ1-1	CVSSLGRGDGGDNTEAFF	TGCGTCAGCAGCTTGGGACGAGGAGATGGTGGGGATAACACTGAAGCTTTCTTT
TRBV14	TRBD1	many	TRBJ1-1	CASSQDSRDRSEAFF	TGTGCCAGCAGCCAAGATTCCCGGGACAGGTCGGAAGCTTTCTTT
TRBV11-2	TRBD1	.	TRBJ1-1	CAASPSRGLVNTEAFF	TGTGCCGCCAGCCCATCCAGGGGGTTGGTGAACACTGAGGCTTTCTTT
TRBV6-2/TRBV6-3	.	.	TRBJ1-5	CASNAQGGSNQPQHF	TGTGCCAGCAACGCTCAAGGAGGGAGCAATCAGCCCCAGCATTTT
TRBV11-1	.	.	TRBJ2-1	CASSLCTSPNEQFF	TGTGCCAGCAGCTTATGTACTAGTCCCAATGAGCAGTTCTTC
TRBV11-2	.	many	TRBJ1-4	CASSSVVGDEKLFF	TGTGCCAGCAGCTCAGTGGTTGGGGACGAAAAACTGTTTTTT
TRBV11-2	TRBD1	.	TRBJ1-5	CASSQDRGSNKPLHF	TGTGCCAGCAGCCAGGACAGGGGTAGCAATAAGCCCCTGCATTTT
TRBV6-1	.	.	TRBJ2-1	CASMLIQHNEQFF	TGTGCCAGCATGCTAATTCAACACAATGAACAGTTCTTC
TRBV5-5	.	many	TRBJ2-7	CASSLGGTTRYEQYF	TGTGCCAGCAGCTTAGGCGGGACCACTCGCTACGAGCAGTACTTC
TRBV6-6	TRBD2	once	TRBJ2-3	CASSTSGRGTDMQYF	TGTGCCAGCAGTACCAGCGGGAGGGGTACAGATATGCAGTATTTT
TRBV4-1	TRBD2	.	TRBJ2-3	CASSQDPGSGSNRHYF	TGCGCCAGCAGCCAAGATCCGGGTAGCGGGAGTAATAGGCATTATTTT
TRBV6-6	TRBD2	.	TRBJ2-3	CASSYSGLSGAPDTQYF	TGCGCCAGCAGTTACTCGGGACTATCGGGAGCACCAGATACGCAGTATTTT
TRBV6-1	.	few	TRBJ1-1	CASSELTGKTEAFF	TGTGCCAGCAGTGAACTAACAGGGAAGACTGAAGCTTTCTTT
TRBV5-1	TRBD1	many	TRBJ2-2	CASSDRVPNTGELFF	TGCGCCAGCAGCGACAGGGTCCCGAACACCGGGGAGCTGTTTTTT
TRBV29-1	.	once	TRBJ2-1	CSVGDFHSYNEQFF	TGCAGCGTGGGGGACTTTCACTCCTACAATGAGCAGTTCTTC
TRBV6-6	.	once	TRBJ2-7	CACSDSGRAYEQYF	TGTGCCTGCAGTGATTCAGGCAGGGCCTACGAGCAGTACTTC
TRBV7-8	.	medium-sized	TRBJ2-2	CASSLVSRDGELFF	TGTGCCAGCAGCTTAGTTTCGCGGGACGGGGAGCTGTTTTTT
TRBV5-4	.	.	TRBJ2-7	CASSLAAAGAPYEEYF	TGTGCCAGCAGCTTGGCCGCGGCAGGGGCTCCCTACGAGGAGTACTTC
TRBV11-2	TRBD1	.	TRBJ1-1	CANSPCRGLVNTEAFF	TGTGCCAACAGCCCATGCAGGGGGCTGGTGAACACTGAAGCTTTCTTT
TRBV6-5	.	.	TRBJ2-6	CASSQRGPGANTLTF	TGTGCCAGCAGTCAAAGGGGCCCTGGGGCCAACACCCTGACTTTC
TRBV6-2/TRBV6-3	.	many	TRBJ1-1	CASGTRNTEAFF	TGTGCCAGCGGGACACGTAACACTGAAGCTTTCTTT
TRBV29-1	.	.	TRBJ2-5	CSVEDWAGRETRYF	TGCAGCGTTGAAGATTGGGCGGGCAGGGAGACCCGGTACTTC
TRBV30	.	.	TRBJ1-1	CVCAKRAEAFF	TGTGTCTGTGCTAAAAGGGCTGAAGCTTTCTTT
TRBV6-5	.	.	TRBJ1-6	CASGLRAVPALHF	TGTGCCAGCGGTTTACGGGCGGTTCCAGCCCTCCACTTT
TRBV12-3/TRBV12-4	.	.	TRBJ1-4	CASSSTTRNEKLFF	TGTGCCAGCAGTTCAACCACAAGGAATGAAAAACTGTTTTTT
TRBV11-2	.	.	TRBJ2-1	CTSSLDRLATGFF	TGTACGAGCAGCTTAGATCGGCTAGCGACGGGGTTCTTC
TRBV12-3/TRBV12-4	.	.	TRBJ2-7	CVSSSWADGSEQYF	.
TRBV7-9	TRBD1	.	TRBJ2-3	CASSLRQGTTDTQCF	TGTGCCAGCAGCCTAAGACAGGGGACCACAGATACGCAGTGTTTT
TRBV12-3/TRBV12-4	.	.	TRBJ2-1	CTSSRNAGNLYNEQFF	TGTACCAGCAGCCGCAACGCTGGAAACCTTTACAACGAGCAGTTCTTC
TRBV11-1	.	many	TRBJ2-5	CASSPPPEVRKDFQETQYF	TGTGCCAGCAGCCCGCCCCCGGAGGTCAGGAAGGACTTCCAAGAGACCCAGTACTTC
TRBV6-1	.	.	TRBJ1-4	CASSIQRRSERLFF	TGTGCCAGCTCGATACAGCGACGGTCTGAAAGACTGTTTTTT
TRBV11-2	.	many	TRBJ2-7	CASSSGRLYAREQYF	TGTGCCAGCAGCTCCGGACGGCTTTACGCGCGCGAGCAGTACTTC
TRBV11-2	.	.	TRBJ1-4	CASSKTPGETNEKLSF	TGTGCCAGCAGCAAGACTCCAGGTGAAACAAATGAAAAACTGTCTTTT
TRBV4-1	TRBD2	.	TRBJ2-3	CASSRHSGEDMYYF	TGCGCCAGCAGCCGACATAGCGGGGAAGATATGTATTATTTT
TRBV6-2/TRBV6-3	.	.	TRBJ2-1	CASRSRNEQLF	TGTGCCAGCAGATCGCGGAATGAGCAACTCTTC
TRBV29-1	TRBD2	many	TRBJ2-7	CSARTSGSSRHYEQYF	TGCAGCGCGCGGACTAGCGGGAGCTCAAGACACTACGAGCAGTACTTC
TRBV16	TRBD1	.	TRBJ1-1	CASLNRGSFGTEAFF	TGTGCCAGTCTTAACAGGGGCTCGTTTGGCACTGAAGCTTTCTTT
TRBV12-3/TRBV12-4	TRBD1	.	TRBJ2-1	CASSLRQGANYEQFF	TGTGCCAGCAGTTTAAGACAGGGGGCTAACTACGAGCAGTTCTTC
TRBV5-5	.	.	TRBJ2-1	CACILVPGRYYEQFF	TGTGCCTGCATCTTGGTTCCCGGACGGTACTATGAGCAGTTCTTC
TRBV10-3	TRBD2	.	TRBJ2-3	CAISDVGLAGVDDTQYF	TGTGCCATCAGTGACGTGGGACTAGCGGGAGTGGATGATACGCAGTATTTT
TRBV11-2	TRBD2	.	TRBJ2-5	CASSQTADGGKETQCF	TGTGCCAGCAGCCAAACTGCTGACGGGGGGAAAGAGACCCAGTGTTTC
TRBV11-2	.	.	TRBJ2-2	CASSLLGADTGELFF	TGTGCCAGCAGCTTATTAGGAGCGGACACCGGGGAGCTGTTTTTT
TRBV6-5	.	.	TRBJ1-1	CASSYSSESHEAFF	TGCGCCAGCAGTTACTCCTCTGAGTCCCATGAAGCTTTCTTT
TRBV11-2	TRBD2	.	TRBJ2-7	CAISLELLAGMNEQYF	TGTGCTATCAGCTTAGAGCTCCTAGCGGGAATGAACGAGCAGTACTTC
TRBV12-3/TRBV12-4	.	.	TRBJ2-7	CASSFDITYGQYF	TGTGCCAGTAGTTTCGACATTACCTACGGGCAGTACTTC
TRBV6-1	.	few	TRBJ1-6	CASSEEVFSPLHF	TGTGCCAGCAGTGAAGAGGTGTTTTCACCCCTCCACTTT
TRBV4-2	TRBD2	.	TRBJ2-5	CESSQSSGKDRKTQYF	TGTGAGAGCAGCCAATCTAGCGGGAAGGACAGGAAGACCCAGTACTTC
TRBV14	.	.	TRBJ2-3	CASNPRGGLWHTDTQYF	TGTGCCAGCAACCCCAGGGGGGGGCTTTGGCACACAGATACGCAGTATTTT
TRBV11-1	.	few	TRBJ2-5	CASSFSARVETQYF	TGTGCCAGCAGCTTCTCCGCCAGGGTAGAGACCCAGTACTTC
TRBV12-3/TRBV12-4	.	.	TRBJ1-6	CASSLRNSPLHF	TGTGCCAGCAGTTTAAGAAATTCACCACTCCACTTT
TRBV12-5	.	many	TRBJ2-3	CASGPAGSTDTQYF	TGTGCTAGTGGCCCTGCGGGCAGCACAGATACGCAGTATTTT
TRBV6-2/TRBV6-3	.	.	TRBJ1-5	CASSLESYSSQPQHF	TGTGCCAGCAGTCTGGAGAGTTATAGCAGTCAGCCCCAGCATTTT
TRBV10-3	.	.	TRBJ1-4	CVISESRESNEKLLF	TGTGTCATCAGTGAGTCCCGGGAATCTAATGAAAAACTGCTTTTT
TRBV10-3	.	.	TRBJ1-5	CTMSEYEGDQPHHF	TGTACCATGAGTGAGTATGAGGGCGATCAGCCCCACCATTTT
TRBV11-3	TRBD1	.	TRBJ2-7	CASSPRTGGNYEQYF	TGTGCCAGCAGCCCCCGGACAGGGGGGAACTACGAGCAGTACTTC
TRBV12-3/TRBV12-4	.	few	TRBJ2-7	CASSLSGIHEQYF	TGTGCCAGCAGTTTGTCGGGTATCCACGAGCAGTACTTC